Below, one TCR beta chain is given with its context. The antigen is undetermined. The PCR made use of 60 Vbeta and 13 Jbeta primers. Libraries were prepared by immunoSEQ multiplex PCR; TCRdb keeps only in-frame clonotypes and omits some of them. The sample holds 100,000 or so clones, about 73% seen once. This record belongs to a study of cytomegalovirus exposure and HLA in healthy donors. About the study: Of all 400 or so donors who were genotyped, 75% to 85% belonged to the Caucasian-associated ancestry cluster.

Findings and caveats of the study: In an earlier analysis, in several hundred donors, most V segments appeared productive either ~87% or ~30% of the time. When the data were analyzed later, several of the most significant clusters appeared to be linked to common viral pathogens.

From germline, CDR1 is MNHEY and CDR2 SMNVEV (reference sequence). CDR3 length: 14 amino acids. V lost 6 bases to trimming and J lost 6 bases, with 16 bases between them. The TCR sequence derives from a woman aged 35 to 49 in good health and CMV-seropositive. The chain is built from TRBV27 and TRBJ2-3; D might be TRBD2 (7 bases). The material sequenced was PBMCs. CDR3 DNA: TGTGCCAGCAGACGCGGGGGCTGGGGGGATACGCAGTATTTT. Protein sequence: CASRRGGWGDTQYF.